These 11 T cell receptor beta chains came from one sample sequenced in a study of radiotherapy plus CTLA-4 blockade in lung cancer. Sequencing was performed with immunoSEQ multiplex PCR; in TCRdb, only in-frame clones are kept and a portion is missing. The sample holds about 49,000 clones, around 84% seen once. The sample in question was peripheral blood, obtained from a patient treated with radiotherapy plus ipilimumab. The receptors originated from a human donor with non-small cell lung cancer whose response to radiotherapy plus ipilimumab could not be evaluated.

This chain uses TRBV7-9 with TRBJ1-6; the match to TRBD1 covers 8 bases. With 1 base clipped from V and 9 bases from J, the junction kept 11 bases outside the gene matches. CDR3 length: 17 residues. The germline V gene encodes CDR1 SEHNR and CDR2 FQNEAQ (reference sequence). The CDR3 sequence is CASSLGGQGTGGSPLHF. The DNA of the CDR3 is TGTGCCAGCAGCTTAGGAGGCCAAGGGACAGGCGGTTCACCCCTCCACTTT.

This chain joins TRBV28 and TRBJ1-2; unclear D gene. V lost 3 bases to trimming and J lost 7 bases, with 15 bases between them. The CDR3 contains 14 residues. The germline CDR1 and CDR2 sequences are MDHEN and SYDVKM. CDR3 DNA sequence: TGTGCCAGCAGTTTCGCAGACATCTCCCTTGGCTACACCTTC. Translated, it gives CASSFADISLGYTF.

This rearrangement joins TRBV28 to TRBJ1-5; tentatively, D is TRBD1 (5 bases). Trimming took 3 bases from V and 7 from J, leaving 19 bases between them. Germline V gene sequence: CDR1 MDHEN, CDR2 SYDVKM. There are 16 residues in the CDR3. CDR3 sequence reads: CASSFLGQVPGQPQHF. The CDR3 DNA is TGTGCCAGCAGTTTTCTGGGGCAGGTTCCTGGGCAGCCCCAGCATTTT.

The V gene is TRBV19, the J gene TRBJ1-6; TRBD1 might be the D (5 bases). CDR1 LNHDA and CDR2 SQIVND come from the germline V gene (reference sequence). This CDR3 contains 14 residues. The ends were cut back, 5 bases at V and 9 bases at J, with 14 bases in the middle. The CDR3 nucleotides are TGTGCCAGTAGTCCGGACACTTTTCCTTCACCCCTCCACTTT. Protein: CASSPDTFPSPLHF. Together with reference TRBV19 and TRBJ1-6, the CDR3 gives the full variable domain: DGGITQSPKYLFRKEGQNVTLSCEQNLNHDAMYWYRQDPGQGLRLIYYSQIVNDFQKGDIAEGYSVSREKKESFPLTVTSAQKNPTAFYLCASSPDTFPSPLHFGNGTRLTVT.

The rearrangement joins TRBV5-4 to TRBJ1-4; no clear D gene. Germline V gives CDR1 SGHNT, CDR2 YYREEE (reference sequence). The CDR3 runs to 13 residues. V was pared by 7 bases and J by 0 bases, with 7 bases between. The CDR3 is CASREATNEKLFF. The CDR3 DNA sequence: TGTGCCAGCCGGGAAGCAACTAATGAAAAACTGTTTTTT.

J is TRBJ1-3 and V is TRBV4-3, with 8 positions matching TRBD1. V was pared by 3 bases and J by 7 bases, with 8 bases of the junction left unmatched. The V gene's germline CDR1 is LGHNA and CDR2 YSLEER. This CDR3 has 15 residues. The CDR3 region is CASSQYQGAGNTIYF. CDR3 sequence (DNA): TGCGCCAGCAGCCAGTATCAGGGGGCCGGGAACACCATATATTTT.

V gene TRBV4-3 combines with J gene TRBJ1-2; tentatively, D is TRBD1 (5 bases). The ends were cut back, 0 bases at V and 6 bases at J, with 11 bases in the middle. Germline lookup yields CDR1 LGHNA and CDR2 YSLEER. This CDR3 has 14 residues. This CDR3 is CASSQDPGSDGYTF. The CDR3 nucleotides are TGCGCCAGCAGCCAAGACCCAGGGTCGGATGGCTACACCTTC.

The V call is TRBV5-1, the J call TRBJ2-2; 12 bases match TRBD2. CDR1 SGHRS and CDR2 YFSETQ come from the germline V gene. V shed 3 bases, J shed 5 bases, and the junction held 8 bases outside the gene matches. This CDR3 comprises 17 residues. CDR3 loop: CASSSTSGRRKTGELFF. The CDR3 coding sequence is TGCGCCAGCAGCTCTACTAGCGGGAGGCGAAAAACCGGGGAGCTGTTTTTT.

The chain links TRBV12-5 to TRBJ1-1, with 9 bases aligning to TRBD1. V shed 0 bases, J shed 2 bases, and the junction held 16 bases outside the gene matches. Germline V gives CDR1 LGHNT, CDR2 FRNRAP. The CDR3 is 20 amino acids. CDR3 sequence reads: CASGLVEGRGQGFFNTEAFF. CDR3 sequence (DNA): TGTGCTAGTGGTTTGGTAGAAGGTCGGGGACAGGGCTTTTTCAACACTGAAGCTTTCTTT.

This rearrangement joins TRBV28 to TRBJ1-3; no definite D call. This CDR3 has 11 amino acids. The V gene lost 8 bases and the J gene lost 1 base, with 3 bases spanning the gap. Germline-derived CDR1 and CDR2 are MDHEN and SYDVKM. The DNA of the CDR3 is TGTGCCAGCCTTTCTGGAAACACCATATATTTT. Translated: CASLSGNTIYF.

The rearrangement joins TRBV7-2 to TRBJ2-4; TRBD2 agrees at 7 bases. Germline V lookup: CDR1 SGHTA, CDR2 FQGNSA. Trimming cost V 9 bases and J 1 base; bases outside gene matches: 3. The CDR3 length is 13 residues. The CDR3 loop is CASREGAKNIQYF. In DNA form, the CDR3 reads TGTGCCAGTAGGGAGGGGGCCAAAAACATTCAGTACTTC. The full variable domain, its missing parts supplied by reference TRBV7-2 and TRBJ2-4, is GAGVSQSPSNKVTEKGKDVELRCDPISGHTALYWYRQSLGQGLEFLIYFQGNSAPDKSGLPSDRFSAERTGGSVSTLTIQRTQQEDSAVYLCASREGAKNIQYFGAGTRLSVL.